The clone carrying this TCR beta chain was observed a few times. The data were obtained in a study of cytotoxic CD8 clonotypes in ibrutinib-treated CLL. TCRdb's table, derived via immunoSEQ multiplex PCR, lists solely in-frame clones and lacks some. The sample lists approximately 330,000 clones; roughly 79% were seen once. The CDR3 is made up of 14 amino acids. The V segment lost 5 bases and the J segment 4 bases; nucleotides outside the gene matches: 5. The germline CDR1 and CDR2 sequences are MGHDK and SYGVNS. V and J are TRBV25-1 and TRBJ2-5, with 9 bases fitting TRBD2. Sequences were derived from PBMCs, sampled before ibrutinib treatment. The source of this sequence is a human donor with chronic lymphocytic leukemia. The CDR3 region is CASSPAGGPETQYF. The CDR3 nucleotides are TGTGCCAGCAGTCCAGCGGGAGGACCAGAGACCCAGTACTTC.